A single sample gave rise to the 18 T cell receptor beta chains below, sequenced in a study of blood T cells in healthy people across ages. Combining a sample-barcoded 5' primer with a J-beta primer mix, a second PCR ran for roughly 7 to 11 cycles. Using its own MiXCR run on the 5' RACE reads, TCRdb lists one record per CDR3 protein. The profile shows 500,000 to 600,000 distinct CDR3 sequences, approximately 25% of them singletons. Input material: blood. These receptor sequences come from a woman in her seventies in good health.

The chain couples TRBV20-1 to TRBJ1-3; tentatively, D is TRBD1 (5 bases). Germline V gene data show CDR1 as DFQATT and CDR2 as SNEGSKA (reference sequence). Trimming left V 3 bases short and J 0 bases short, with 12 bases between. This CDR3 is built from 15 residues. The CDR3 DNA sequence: TGCAGTGCTAGCAGGGCCCCGAGCTCTGGAAACACCATATATTTT. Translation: CSASRAPSSGNTIYF.

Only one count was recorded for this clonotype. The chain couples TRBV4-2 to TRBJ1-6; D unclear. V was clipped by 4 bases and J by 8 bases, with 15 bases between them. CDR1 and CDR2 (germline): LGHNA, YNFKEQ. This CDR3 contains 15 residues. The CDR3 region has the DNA TGTGCCAGCAGCCCATTTCTCAACGGTGATTCACCCCTCCACTTT. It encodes CASSPFLNGDSPLHF.

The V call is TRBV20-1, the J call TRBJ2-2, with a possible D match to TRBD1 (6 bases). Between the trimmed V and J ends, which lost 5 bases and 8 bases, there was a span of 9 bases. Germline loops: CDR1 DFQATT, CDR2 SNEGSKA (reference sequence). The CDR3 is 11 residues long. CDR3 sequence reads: CSAGQFGELFF. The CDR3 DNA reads TGCAGTGCTGGACAGTTTGGGGAGCTGTTTTTT.

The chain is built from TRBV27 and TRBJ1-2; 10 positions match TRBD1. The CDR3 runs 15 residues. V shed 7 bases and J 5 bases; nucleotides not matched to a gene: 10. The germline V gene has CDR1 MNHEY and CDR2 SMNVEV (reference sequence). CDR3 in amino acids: CASTERTGGLYGYTF. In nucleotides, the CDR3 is TGTGCCAGCACCGAACGGACAGGGGGGCTGTATGGCTACACCTTC.

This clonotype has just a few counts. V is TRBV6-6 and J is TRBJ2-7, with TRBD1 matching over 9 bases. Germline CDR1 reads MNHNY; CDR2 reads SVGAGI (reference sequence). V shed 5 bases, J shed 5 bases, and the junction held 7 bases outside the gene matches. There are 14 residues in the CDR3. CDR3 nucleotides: TGTGCCAGCAGTCCCGGGACAGGGACCCACGAGCAGTACTTC. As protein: CASSPGTGTHEQYF.

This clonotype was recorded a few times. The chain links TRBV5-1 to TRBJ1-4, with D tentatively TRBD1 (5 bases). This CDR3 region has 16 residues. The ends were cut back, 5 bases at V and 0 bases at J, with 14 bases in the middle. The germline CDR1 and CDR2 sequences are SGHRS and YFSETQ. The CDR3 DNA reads TGCGCCAGCAGGATCCAGGGAGGGGCAACTAATGAAAAACTGTTTTTT. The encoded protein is CASRIQGGATNEKLFF. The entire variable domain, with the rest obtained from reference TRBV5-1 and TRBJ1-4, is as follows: KAGVTQTPRYLIKTRGQQVTLSCSPISGHRSVSWYQQTPGQGLQFLFEYFSETQRNKGNFPGRFSGRQFSNSRSEMNVSTLELGDSALYLCASRIQGGATNEKLFFGSGTQLSVL.

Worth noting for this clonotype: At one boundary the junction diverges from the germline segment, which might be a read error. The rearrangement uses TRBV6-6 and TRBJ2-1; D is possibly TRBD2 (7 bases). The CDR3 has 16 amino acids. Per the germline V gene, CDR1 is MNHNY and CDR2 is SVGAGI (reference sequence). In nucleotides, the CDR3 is TGTGCCAGCAGTCCCCAGGGGCGGGGGAAGCACGGTGAGCAATTCTTC. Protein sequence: CASSPQGRGKHGEQFF.

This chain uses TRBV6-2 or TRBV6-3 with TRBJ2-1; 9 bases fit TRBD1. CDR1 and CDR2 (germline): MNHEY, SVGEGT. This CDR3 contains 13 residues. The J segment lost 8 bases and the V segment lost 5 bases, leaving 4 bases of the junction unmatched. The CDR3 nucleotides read TGTGCCAGCAGTCCCCGGGACAGGGATGAGCAGTTCTTC. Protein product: CASSPRDRDEQFF.

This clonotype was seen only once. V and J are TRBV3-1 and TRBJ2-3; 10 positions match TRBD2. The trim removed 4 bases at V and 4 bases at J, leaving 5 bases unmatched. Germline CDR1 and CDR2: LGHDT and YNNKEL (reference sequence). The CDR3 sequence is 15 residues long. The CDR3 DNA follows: TGTGCCAGCAGCCCGGGACTAGCGACCTCAGATACGCAGTATTTT. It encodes CASSPGLATSDTQYF.

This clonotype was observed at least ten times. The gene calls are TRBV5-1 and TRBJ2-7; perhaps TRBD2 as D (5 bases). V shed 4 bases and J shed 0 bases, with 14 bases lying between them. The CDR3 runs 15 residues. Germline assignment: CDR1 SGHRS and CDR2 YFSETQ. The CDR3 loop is CASSLVGIRSYEQYF. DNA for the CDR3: TGCGCCAGCAGCCTAGTCGGGATACGCTCCTACGAGCAGTACTTC.

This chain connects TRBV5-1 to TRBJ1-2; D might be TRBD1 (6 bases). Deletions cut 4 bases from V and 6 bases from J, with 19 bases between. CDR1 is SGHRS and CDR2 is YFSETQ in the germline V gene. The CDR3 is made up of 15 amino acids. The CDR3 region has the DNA TGCGCCAGCAGCCTGGGCTTTGGGGGGGGCAATGGCTACACCTTC. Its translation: CASSLGFGGGNGYTF.

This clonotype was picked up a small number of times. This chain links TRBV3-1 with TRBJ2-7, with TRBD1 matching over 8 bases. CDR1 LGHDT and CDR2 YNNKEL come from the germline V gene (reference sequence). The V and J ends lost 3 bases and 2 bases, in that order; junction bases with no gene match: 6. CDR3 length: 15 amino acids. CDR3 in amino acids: CASSQVGTGTYEQYF. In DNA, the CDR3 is TGTGCCAGCAGCCAGGTCGGGACAGGCACCTACGAGCAGTACTTC.

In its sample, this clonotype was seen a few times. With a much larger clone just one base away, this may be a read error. CDR3 protein: CACSFRGRDEKLFF. CDR3 sequence (DNA): TGTGCCTGCAGTTTTAGGGGGCGCGATGAAAAACTGTTTTTT. The chain employs TRBV6-5 and TRBJ1-4, with 7 bases identical to TRBD1. Germline lookup yields CDR1 MNHEY and CDR2 SVGAGI. The CDR3 covers 14 residues.

In DNA form, the CDR3 reads TGTGCCAGCAGTCCCTGGACTAGCGGCCACAATGAGCAGTTCTTC. It specifies CASSPWTSGHNEQFF. The chain combines TRBV28 with TRBJ2-1; 10 nucleotides agree with TRBD2. There are 15 residues in the CDR3. The trim removed 5 bases at V and 5 bases at J, leaving 6 bases unmatched. Looked up from germline, CDR1 is MDHEN and CDR2 is SYDVKM.

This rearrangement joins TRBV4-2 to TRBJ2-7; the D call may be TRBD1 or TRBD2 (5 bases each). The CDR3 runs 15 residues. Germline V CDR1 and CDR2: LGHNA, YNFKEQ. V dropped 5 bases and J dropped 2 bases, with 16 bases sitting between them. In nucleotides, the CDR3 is TGTGCCAGCAGCAGTGGTGGGACGGACCCCTACGAGCAGTACTTC. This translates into CASSSGGTDPYEQYF.

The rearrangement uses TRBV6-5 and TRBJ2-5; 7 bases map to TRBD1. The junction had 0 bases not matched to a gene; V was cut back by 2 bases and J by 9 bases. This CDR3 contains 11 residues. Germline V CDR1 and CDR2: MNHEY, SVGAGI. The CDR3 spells CASSYGTAQYF. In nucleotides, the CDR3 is TGTGCCAGCAGTTACGGGACAGCCCAGTACTTC.

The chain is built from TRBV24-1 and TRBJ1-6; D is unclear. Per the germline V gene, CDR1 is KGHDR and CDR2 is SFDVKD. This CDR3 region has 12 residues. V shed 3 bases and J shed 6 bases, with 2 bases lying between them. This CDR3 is CATSDVNSPLHF. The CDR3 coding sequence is TGTGCCACCAGTGATGTTAATTCACCCCTCCACTTT.

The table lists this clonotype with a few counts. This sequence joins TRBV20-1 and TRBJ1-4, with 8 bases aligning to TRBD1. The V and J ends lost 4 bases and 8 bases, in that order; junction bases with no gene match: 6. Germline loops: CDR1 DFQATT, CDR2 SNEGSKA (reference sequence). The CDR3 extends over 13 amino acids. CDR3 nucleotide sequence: TGCAGTGCTACCGACAGGGGAGGGGAAAAACTGTTTTTT. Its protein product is CSATDRGGEKLFF.